These 15 T cell receptor beta chains originate from one sample sequenced in a study of T cell responses to AZD1222 COVID-19 vaccine. Produced via immunoSEQ multiplex PCR; TCRdb's table is partial and in-frame only. The sample consists of 180,000 or so clones, about 90% of them appearing once. Material: peripheral blood, obtained 28 days after the second AZD1222 dose. The receptor source for this set is an adult who received the AZD1222 COVID-19 vaccine.

The rearrangement uses TRBV9 and TRBJ2-7; 9 nucleotides align to TRBD2. The J segment lost 5 bases and the V segment lost 5 bases, leaving 14 bases of the junction unmatched. Germline V gene data show CDR1 as SGDLS and CDR2 as YYNGEE. The CDR3 runs 16 residues. The CDR3 region has the DNA TGTGCCAGCAGTGCTGGACTAGCGTGGCAAGGTCACGAGCAGTACTTC. This sequence encodes CASSAGLAWQGHEQYF.

V and J are TRBV27 and TRBJ2-1, with 14 bases that match TRBD2. The CDR3 has 15 amino acids. Germline V CDR1 and CDR2: MNHEY, SMNVEV (reference sequence). The junction had 7 bases not matched to a gene; V was cut back by 6 bases and J by 9 bases. CDR3 protein: CASRGLAGDRVEQFF. Here the CDR3 DNA reads TGTGCCAGCAGGGGACTAGCGGGAGACCGGGTTGAGCAGTTCTTC.

In nucleotides, the CDR3 is TGTGCCAGCAGCCAGGACTATGGCTACACCTTC. Translated: CASSQDYGYTF. This chain connects TRBV7-9 to TRBJ1-2; D not resolved. The germline gives CDR1 SEHNR, CDR2 FQNEAQ (reference sequence). The CDR3 length is 11 residues. V lost 5 bases and J 3 bases, leaving 4 bases between the germline ends.

The V gene is TRBV19, the J gene TRBJ1-5; D is uncertain. V was clipped by 5 bases and J by 4 bases, with 21 bases between them. CDR3 length: 17 residues. Germline CDR1 reads LNHDA; CDR2 reads SQIVND (reference sequence). CDR3 amino acids: CASSPGVFSNTNQPQHF. CDR3 in DNA: TGTGCCAGTAGTCCCGGGGTTTTCTCGAATACTAATCAGCCCCAGCATTTT.

DNA for the CDR3: TGTGCCAGCAGGAGACAGGGGGGAGAAGAAAAACTGTTTTTT. Protein: CASRRQGGEEKLFF. The V gene is TRBV2, the J gene TRBJ1-4; 9 bases are shared with TRBD1. Germline loops: CDR1 SNHLY, CDR2 FYNNEI. The junction had 7 bases not matched to a gene; V was cut back by 6 bases and J by 8 bases. This CDR3 is built from 14 residues.

The CDR3 sequence: CASSFRTGWDSNQPQHF. The CDR3 bases are TGCGCCAGCAGCTTCCGGACAGGTTGGGATAGCAATCAGCCCCAGCATTTT. The rearrangement uses TRBV5-1 and TRBJ1-5, with TRBD1 identical over 7 bases. This CDR3 comprises 17 residues. V shed 2 bases and J 0 bases; nucleotides not matched to a gene: 8. Germline V gives CDR1 SGHRS, CDR2 YFSETQ.

V usage is TRBV12-3 or TRBV12-4 and J usage is TRBJ1-1; D not resolved. V was cut by 5 bases and J by 5 bases, with 9 bases left in between. This CDR3 has 12 residues. This chain's CDR3 is CASSRSGTEAFF. The DNA of the CDR3 is TGTGCCAGCAGTCGTAGTGGAACTGAAGCTTTCTTT.

The chain uses TRBV5-6 and TRBJ1-2; TRBD1 aligns across 7 bases. Germline CDR1 SGHDT, CDR2 YYEEEE. V lost 0 bases and J lost 8; bases outside the gene matches: 7. This CDR3 is 14 amino acids long. CDR3 sequence reads: CASSLVGGDSGYTF. The CDR3 DNA follows: TGTGCCAGCAGCTTGGTAGGGGGGGACAGCGGCTACACCTTC.

This clone turned up a few times. CDR3 sequence: CASSLRSQNTEAFF. For the CDR3, the DNA is TGTGCCAGCAGTTTGCGGAGCCAGAACACTGAAGCTTTCTTT. This chain joins TRBV27 and TRBJ1-1; D is unresolved. The CDR3 spans 14 residues. Looked up from germline, CDR1 is MNHEY and CDR2 is SMNVEV (reference sequence). Trimming removed 3 bases at V and 1 base at J, with 9 bases between.

This sequence joins TRBV5-4 and TRBJ1-2; no clear D. Germline-derived CDR1 and CDR2 are SGHNT and YYREEE (reference sequence). The CDR3 runs to 14 residues. V dropped 4 bases and J dropped 9 bases, with 19 bases sitting between them. Here the CDR3 reads CASSIYFEVESYTF. DNA of the CDR3: TGTGCCAGCAGCATTTACTTCGAGGTCGAAAGCTACACCTTC.

The chain is built from TRBV10-3 and TRBJ1-1, with 9 bases matching TRBD1. J lost 2 bases, V lost 4 bases, and 2 bases had no gene match. CDR1 is ENHRY and CDR2 is SYGVKD in the germline V gene. This CDR3 spans 14 amino acids. The CDR3 DNA is TGTGCCATCAGTGGGGGACAGGGAAACACTGAAGCTTTCTTT. Its protein product is CAISGGQGNTEAFF.

The V gene is TRBV29-1, the J gene TRBJ2-3, with D possibly TRBD1 on 6 matching bases. This CDR3 is 14 amino acids long. The V gene lost 3 bases and the J gene lost 2 bases, with 12 bases spanning the gap. CDR1 and CDR2 from the germline V gene are SQVTM and ANQGSEA. The CDR3 loop reads CSVERGTATDTQYF. CDR3 sequence (DNA): TGCAGCGTTGAGAGGGGGACCGCCACAGATACGCAGTATTTT.

The genes are TRBV27 and TRBJ2-7; the D gene is possibly TRBD1 (5 bases). The CDR3 covers 13 residues. The germline gives CDR1 MNHEY, CDR2 SMNVEV (reference sequence). V dropped 8 bases and J dropped 3 bases, with 14 bases sitting between them. DNA of the CDR3: TGTGCCAGCGGGGCCTCGACAGTCTACGAGCAGTACTTC. The encoded protein is CASGASTVYEQYF.

The chain links TRBV4-1 to TRBJ2-5; D is unclear. Trimming stripped 4 bases from V and 4 bases from J, with 4 bases between. The CDR3 runs 11 residues. CDR1 and CDR2 (germline): MGHRA, YSYEKL. For the CDR3, the DNA is TGCGCCAGCAGCCTTGGAGAGACCCAGTACTTC. This codes for CASSLGETQYF.

V and J are TRBV30 and TRBJ1-5; D uncertain. Germline V gene sequence: CDR1 GTSNPN, CDR2 SVGIG (reference sequence). Trimming took 3 bases from V and 1 from J, leaving 7 bases between them. The CDR3 runs 13 residues. The CDR3 protein is CAWSLDSNQPQHF. The CDR3 bases are TGTGCCTGGAGCCTGGACAGCAATCAGCCCCAGCATTTT.